This entry concerns a single T cell receptor beta chain. Its antigen is not yet known. The same CDR3 is also encoded by other DNA sequences in this sample. Library preparation was by the immunoSEQ multiplex PCR assay. For the multiplex PCR, a mixture combining 60 forward primers for TCR Vbeta segments and 13 reverse primers for TCR Jbeta segments was used. The CDR3 region of rearranged TCR beta genes was amplified from genomic DNA with a multiplex PCR assay. Amplified TCR beta libraries were sequenced as 87-base-pair reads on the Illumina HiSeq System. Per the original workflow: Across the 500 to 750 repertoires, a later analysis counted roughly 77 million unique TCR beta chains, roughly 11 million of which were shared by at least two donors. A nearest-neighbor algorithm error-corrected the raw reads and collapsed the reads into unique sequences, merging closely related sequences to remove PCR and sequencing errors. Alignment of CDR3 sequences to IMGT reference sequences was used to assign V, D and J gene segments. Each retained sequence needed at least a six-nucleotide match to both a V gene segment and a J gene segment. A rearrangement counted as productive if the CDR3 had no stop codons and remained in frame with V and J, and every other rearrangement counted as non-productive. Following IMGT convention, CDR3 was defined as the stretch from the second conserved V-encoded cysteine up to the conserved J-encoded phenylalanine. Sequences without an unambiguous match to a single V gene segment were excluded from the earlier analysis of 587 of the donors. In an earlier analysis of 587 of the donors, a V segment was called functional when productive rearrangements were above 56.7%, and segregating when the standard deviation between donors exceeded 5%. A statistical classification framework was built for diagnosing cytomegalovirus status from the catalog of TCR beta chain sequences. In a later analysis, TCR nucleotide sequences were compared against IMGT/GENE-DB human TR gene sequences so that V and J genes could be assigned. A later analysis assigned CDR3 sequences and most-parsimonious VDJ recombination scenarios with the TCRdist pipeline. In a later analysis, every TCR beta chain was defined by the combination of its CDR3 amino acid sequence and its V-gene family, and reads without a unique V-gene family were dropped. To address suspected cross-contamination and a sequencing artifact, a later analysis removed over 500 highly shared, low-generation-probability nucleotide sequences. A later analysis calculated a clonal expansion index for each public chain from normalized within-repertoire ranks of inferred template counts. In a later analysis, generation probabilities were computed using a VDJ recombination model fitted to out-of-frame rearrangements, and the results were checked against IGoR. In a later analysis, hypergeometric tests were used to score TCR-TCR, TCR-HLA and TCR-CMV co-occurrence, with a repertoire-size bias correction applied to TCR pairs. False discovery rates were estimated in a later analysis by permuting HLA or CMV assignments 20 times. A later analysis grouped co-occurring TCRs with DBSCAN, adding TCRdist sequence similarity when clustering within HLA-allele-positive subsets. For co-occurrence clustering, repertoires with fewer than 30,000 or more than 120,000 public chains were excluded, along with roughly five repertoires with anomalous nucleotide sharing. TCRdb limited this immuneACCESS table to in-frame rearrangements with V and J called. A share of clones is missing; checked studies link under half to unresolved V genes, and the rest is unexplained. V, J and clone size are taken as reported in that table, and D and trimming were inferred from the DNA itself. The sample table holds around 100,000 clones. The top ten constitute roughly 0.64% of the sample.

From V the trimming removes 2 bases and from J it removes 4 bases, while the gene matches leave 6 bases of the junction unaccounted for. The CDR3 has 15 amino acids, counting the end cysteine and phenylalanine. Only the CDR3 part of the read is kept: 45 bases, read in frame from the first base. The germline V gene gives CDR1 as KGHSH and CDR2 as LQKENI. This sample was included in a study of cytomegalovirus exposure and HLA in healthy donors (dated by TCRdb to between 2016 and 2019). Regarding the complete study: In an earlier analysis of 587 of the donors, around 290 Gb of sequence data and 117 million unique TCR beta sequences from 150 million to 200 million T cells were reported. An early release that covered around 590 HLA-typed donors contained approximately 300 gigabases of sequencing data and approximately 85 million unique TCR sequences. Among the roughly 370 genotyped donors, 75% to 90% belonged to the genetic ancestry cluster associated with self-reported Caucasian donors. The study aimed to test whether cataloging public T cell receptors could reveal signatures of past pathogen exposure. The T cell repertoires of under 700 subjects were profiled by immunosequencing and related to cytomegalovirus serostatus. In addition to the first cohort of several hundred subjects, a separate validation cohort of 120 different subjects was used. To predict cytomegalovirus infection status, the study brought together high-throughput TCR immunosequencing, statistical association of individual TCRs with disease status, and machine learning. To study patterns of TCR occurrence, a later analysis re-analyzed previously published TCR beta repertoires from 700 or so donors and added high-resolution HLA genotyping. Rather than drawing on any new phenotypic data, the later analysis identified candidate immune exposures from TCR beta sequences and the way those sequences occurred across donors. An earlier analysis of around 580 of the donors used high-throughput TCR beta sequencing to judge whether each TCR beta V gene segment behaved as functional or pseudogenic. Donor age, sex, ethnicity and CMV serostatus were collected together with the repertoire data. Genome-wide SNP genotypes for about 65% of the 666 donors were used in a later genetic analysis, which treated that subset as a discovery cohort. All discovery cohort repertoires had been generated using a single sequencing platform. Both class I and class II loci were covered by HLA typing, at four-digit resolution. The number of typed donors differed by locus: roughly 629-640 for A, B, C, DRB1 and DQB1; approximately 530 for DQA1; 606 for DPA1; and around 470 for DPB1. About five DR-DQ haplotypes were treated as single units for association and clustering because of strong linkage in the cohort. Among some 400 genotyped donors of the cohort, an average of about 240,000 unique TCR beta nucleotide sequences was sequenced per donor, of which 15% to 20% were non-productive.

The cohort comprised 666 healthy bone marrow donors. At the time of sampling, all cohort members were nominally healthy, though unrecorded immune exposures were likely present. The donor was CMV seronegative and belonged to the group of under 400 seronegative cohort members. A peripheral blood sample was collected from each donor, and TCR beta sequencing was performed on peripheral blood mononuclear cells. Genomic DNA extraction from the blood cell samples was performed with the Qiagen DNeasy Blood Extraction Kit. Overall study outcomes, separate from this receptor: Because counts were too low, seventeen rarely observed V segments, including chromosome 9 orphons, were left out of the earlier analysis of about 620 of the donors. The authors suggested that the approach could potentially be generalized to other disease states and immunological phenotypes. A further reported finding was that TCR beta sequences accurately predicted the HLA-A and HLA-B alleles for most subjects in the first cohort. The classifier was reported to diagnose cytomegalovirus status with high specificity and sensitivity in both the original and validation cohorts. For the cohort, immune exposure information was limited to CMV serostatus. The study listed approximately 150 TCR beta chains as associated with cytomegalovirus. A later analysis found that HLA-associated TCR beta chains were more clonally expanded and had lower generation probabilities than equally common non-associated chains. Only TCR beta chains were sequenced in this cohort, and the absence of alpha or paired-chain data limited detectable features. According to a later analysis, TCR association rates differed among HLA loci, with DRB1 alleles showing the most associated TCRs and HLA-C alleles showing the fewest. The presence/absence analyses assumed that sequencing depth was roughly uniform across donors, and that assumption may not be true. The 87-base-pair reads could not distinguish some IMGT-functional V segments, including TRBV6-2 and TRBV6-3, so those segments were excluded. Specific HLA alleles were associated with about 17,000 TCR beta sequences at a false discovery rate of 0.05 in a later analysis. In an earlier analysis of approximately 590 of the donors, most TCR beta V segments appeared in productive rearrangements about 87% or about 30% of the time, broadly matching IMGT annotations. When HLA alleles, especially DR and DQ, strongly co-occurred, TCR associations were difficult to assign to individual alleles. Correlated functional status among segregating V segments might be attributable to linkage disequilibrium, but an unknown experimental factor could not be ruled out. An association between a missense DCLRE1C variant and V-gene and J-gene trimming of TCR beta chains was found in a later genetic analysis and replicated in an independent cohort. In a later analysis, most CMV-associated TCR beta chains were found to appear HLA-restricted, with HLA associations seemingly driven largely by CMV exposure. A later genetic analysis reported fewer N-insertions in productive TCRs among donors in an Asian-associated ancestry cluster than the roughly 650-donor mean. Because HLA typing was unavailable for some donors at each locus, only the typed subset was used in association tests. The sequencing pipeline was judged likely to have produced a cluster of highly shared sequence variants as a technical artifact. Several of the top co-occurrence clusters appeared to be linked to parvovirus B19, influenza, CMV and Epstein-Barr virus, according to a later analysis. Across donors, most TCR sequences were observed very rarely, whereas some public TCRs were present in many individuals. In vitro tests confirmed that a few of the cytomegalovirus-associated TCR beta chains recognize cytomegalovirus antigens.

The rearranged chain carries TRBV18 and TRBJ2-5, with TRBD1 matching 8 junction bases. The specimen sequenced was PBMCs. The source of this sequence is a man aged 50 to 60 in good health and CMV-seronegative. The base sequence is TGTGCCAGCTCACCATCCGACAGGGGCTCAGAGACCCAGTACTTC. This sequence encodes CASSPSDRGSETQYF. With all but the CDR3 taken from the reference TRBV18 and TRBJ2-5 genes, the full variable domain is: NAGVMQNPRHLVRRRGQEARLRCSPMKGHSHVYWYRQLPEEGLKFMVYLQKENIIDESGMPKERFSAEFPKEGPSILRIQQVVRGDSAAYFCASSPSDRGSETQYFGPGTRLLVL.